This T cell receptor (beta chain) appears in the sequencing data of a study of T cells in Graves' hyperthyroidism and ophthalmopathy. V shed 8 bases, J shed 7 bases, and the junction held 6 bases outside the gene matches. CDR3 length: 13 amino acids. What was amplified from RNA transcripts were TCR beta CDR3 regions. Researchers ran a first-round RT-PCR on the TCR CDR3 using the HTBI primer set. TCRdb re-derived calls from the multiplex PCR reads in MiXCR, one entry per CDR3 protein. The sample includes hundreds of thousands of distinct CDR3 sequences, 14% to 15% of them seen just once. This clonotype appeared many times. For ophthalmopathy patients, the Clinical Activity Score was at least 3 and the NOSPECS grade at least 4; duration was under 3 months. Fresh peripheral blood, 8 to 10 ml, was the source of the PBMCs.

The receptor comes from a man in his late teens or twenties with Graves' ophthalmopathy. Sample: blood. The V and J genes are TRBV12-3 or TRBV12-4 and TRBJ2-1, with TRBD1 matching 9 bases. The CDR3 nucleotides read TGTGCCAGCCGGGACAGGGAGAGGAATGAGCAGTTCTTC. Its protein product is CASRDRERNEQFF.